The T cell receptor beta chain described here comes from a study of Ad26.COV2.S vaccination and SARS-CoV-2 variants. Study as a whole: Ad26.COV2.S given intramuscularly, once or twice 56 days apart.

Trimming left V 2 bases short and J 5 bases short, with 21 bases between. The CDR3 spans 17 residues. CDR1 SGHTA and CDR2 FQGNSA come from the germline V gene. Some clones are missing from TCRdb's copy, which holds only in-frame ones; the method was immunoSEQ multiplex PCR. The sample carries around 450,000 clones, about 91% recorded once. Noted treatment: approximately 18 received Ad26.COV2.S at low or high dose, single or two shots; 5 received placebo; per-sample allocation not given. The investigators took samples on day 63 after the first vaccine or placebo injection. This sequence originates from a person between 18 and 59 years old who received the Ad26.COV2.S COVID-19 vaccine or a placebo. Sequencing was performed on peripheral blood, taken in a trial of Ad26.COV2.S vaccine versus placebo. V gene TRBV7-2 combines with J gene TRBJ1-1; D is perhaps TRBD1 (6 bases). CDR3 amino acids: CASSLIRGMGASTEAFF. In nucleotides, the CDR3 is TGTGCCAGCAGCTTAATTCGCGGCATGGGGGCCAGTACTGAAGCTTTCTTT.